The present T cell receptor beta chain was sequenced within a study of blood T cell repertoires in COVID-19. TCRdb keeps only in-frame clones here, not all; method: immunoSEQ multiplex PCR. Of a few hundred thousand clones listed, 80% to 90% were seen once; the top ten hold more than 0.8%. V lost 0 bases to trimming and J lost 4 bases, with 15 bases between them. CDR1 and CDR2 from the germline V gene are MGHRA and YSYEKL. This CDR3 spans 17 amino acids. This clonotype was sampled from a man in his late teens or twenties who had recovered from COVID-19. The specimen sequenced was PBMCs or T cells enriched from blood (not recorded which). The chain recombines TRBV4-1 with TRBJ2-2, with a tentative D call TRBD1 (7 bases). The CDR3 here is CASSQDAAGGRTGELFF. The DNA for the CDR3 is TGCGCCAGCAGCCAAGATGCGGCAGGGGGGCGCACCGGGGAGCTGTTTTTT.